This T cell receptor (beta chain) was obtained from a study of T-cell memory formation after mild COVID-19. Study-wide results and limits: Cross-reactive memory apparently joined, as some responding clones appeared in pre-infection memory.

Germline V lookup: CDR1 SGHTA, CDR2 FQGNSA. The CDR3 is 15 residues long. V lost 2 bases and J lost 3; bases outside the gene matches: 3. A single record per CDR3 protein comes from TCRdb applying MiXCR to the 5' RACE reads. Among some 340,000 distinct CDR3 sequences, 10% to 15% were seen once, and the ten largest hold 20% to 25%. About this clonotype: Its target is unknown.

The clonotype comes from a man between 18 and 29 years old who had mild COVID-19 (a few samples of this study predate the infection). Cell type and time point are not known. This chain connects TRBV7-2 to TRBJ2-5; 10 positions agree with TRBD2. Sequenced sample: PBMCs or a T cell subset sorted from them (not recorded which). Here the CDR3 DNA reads TGTGCCAGCAGCTTAACTAGCGGGGTTAAAGAGACCCAGTACTTC. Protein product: CASSLTSGVKETQYF.